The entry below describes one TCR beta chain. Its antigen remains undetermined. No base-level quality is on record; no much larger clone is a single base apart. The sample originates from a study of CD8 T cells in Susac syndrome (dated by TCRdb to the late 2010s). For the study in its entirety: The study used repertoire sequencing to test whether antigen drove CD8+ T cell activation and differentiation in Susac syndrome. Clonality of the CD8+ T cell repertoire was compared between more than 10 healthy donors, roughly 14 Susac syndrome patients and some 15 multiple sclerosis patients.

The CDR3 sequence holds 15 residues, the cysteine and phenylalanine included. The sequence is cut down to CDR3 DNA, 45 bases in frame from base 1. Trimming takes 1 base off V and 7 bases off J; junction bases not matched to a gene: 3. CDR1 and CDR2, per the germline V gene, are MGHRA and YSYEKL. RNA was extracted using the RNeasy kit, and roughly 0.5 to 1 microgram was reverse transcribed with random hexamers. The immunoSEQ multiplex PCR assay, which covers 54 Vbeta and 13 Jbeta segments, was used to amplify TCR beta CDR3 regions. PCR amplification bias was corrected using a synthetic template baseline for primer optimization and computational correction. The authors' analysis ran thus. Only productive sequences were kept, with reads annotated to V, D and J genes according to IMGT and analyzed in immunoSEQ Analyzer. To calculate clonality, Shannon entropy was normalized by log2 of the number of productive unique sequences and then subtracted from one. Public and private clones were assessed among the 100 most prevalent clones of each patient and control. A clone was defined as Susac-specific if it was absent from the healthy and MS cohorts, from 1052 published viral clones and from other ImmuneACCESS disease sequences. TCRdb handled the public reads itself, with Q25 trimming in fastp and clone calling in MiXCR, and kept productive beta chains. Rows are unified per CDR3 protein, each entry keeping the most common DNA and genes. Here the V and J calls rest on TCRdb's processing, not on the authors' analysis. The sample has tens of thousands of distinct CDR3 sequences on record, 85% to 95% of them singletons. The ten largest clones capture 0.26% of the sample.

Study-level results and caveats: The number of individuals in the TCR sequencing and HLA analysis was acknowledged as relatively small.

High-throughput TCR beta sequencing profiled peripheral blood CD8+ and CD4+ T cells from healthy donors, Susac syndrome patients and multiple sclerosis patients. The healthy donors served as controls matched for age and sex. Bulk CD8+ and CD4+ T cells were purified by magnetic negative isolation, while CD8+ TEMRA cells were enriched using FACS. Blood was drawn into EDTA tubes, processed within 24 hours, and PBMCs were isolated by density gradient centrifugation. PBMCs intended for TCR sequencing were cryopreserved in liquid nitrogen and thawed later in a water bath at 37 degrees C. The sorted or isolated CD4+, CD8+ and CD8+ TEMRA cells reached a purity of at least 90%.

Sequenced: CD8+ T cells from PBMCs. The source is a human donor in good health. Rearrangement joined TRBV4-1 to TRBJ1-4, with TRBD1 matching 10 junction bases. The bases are TGCGCCAGCAGCCAAGTGGGACAGGGGTTTGAAAAACTGTTTTTT. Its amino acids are CASSQVGQGFEKLFF.